Detailed here is one T cell receptor beta chain. What it binds is not known. Clones were sequenced by immunoSEQ multiplex PCR, and TCRdb holds only the in-frame ones, with some missing. Among roughly 61,000 clones listed, 91% were seen once. These data belong to a study of PD-1 blockade in classical Hodgkin lymphoma. Whole-study results and caveats: Individuals initiating nivolumab under 1 year after ASCT were excluded.

Each patient relapsed following autologous stem cell transplantation, and prior brentuximab vedotin exposure differed. This CDR3 has 15 amino acids. V was clipped by 4 bases and J by 5 bases, with 14 bases between them. CDR1 KGHSH and CDR2 LQKENI come from the germline V gene. V gene TRBV18 combines with J gene TRBJ2-2; no clear D gene. This receptor was obtained from a human donor with classical Hodgkin lymphoma. Source: peripheral blood mononuclear cells (PBMCs), taken before the second cycle of nivolumab. As DNA, the CDR3 is TGTGCCAGCTCACTGTCGACGTCGGTGACCGGGGAGCTGTTTTTT. This codes for CASSLSTSVTGELFF.